The clone carrying this TCR beta chain was observed many times. Its antigen is unidentified. In the study's own analysis: There were a median of around 96,000 TCRs per sample, with a range from about 20,000 to 700,000. TCRdb analysed the RACE reads with MiXCR anew, one entry per CDR3 protein. The authors' filters were not applied to this entry. Found here are 110,000 to 150,000 distinct CDR3 sequences, approximately 10% of them singletons; the top ten hold 1.3% to 1.5%. Sample time point: patch test 2, 6 weeks after DPC sensitization. Treatment defined: therapeutic diphenylcyclopropenone sensitization with weekly scalp DPC. Sample donors consisted of patients with alopecia, aged 18 to 70 years, who were suitable for DPC. Whole blood that had not been fractionated was the source of extracted total RNA. The data originate from a study of human T cells and chemical hapten exposure. Study-wide points: No change in TCRs above 1 in 1000 frequency was produced by DPC sensitization.

V gave up 0 bases and J gave up 4 bases; unmatched junction bases: 7. Germline CDR1 MNHEY, CDR2 SVGEGT. The CDR3 sequence is 16 residues long. The sample here was whole blood, taken in connection with sensitization to the hapten diphenylcyclopropenone (DPC). This receptor was identified in a woman aged 45-65 years with alopecia areata. Some clones in this sample may be carry-over from other donors' samples. This rearrangement joins TRBV6-2 or TRBV6-3 to TRBJ2-5, with TRBD2 identical over 8 bases. CDR3 region: CASSYSTAGARETQYF. The CDR3 DNA reads TGTGCCAGCAGTTACTCGACAGCGGGAGCGCGAGAGACCCAGTACTTC.